One and the same sample provided the 27 T cell receptor beta chains below, sequenced in a study of molecular identifiers for immune sequencing clone quantification. MiXCR, applied by TCRdb to the PCR reads, yields one record per CDR3 protein. The profile shows around 480,000 distinct CDR3 sequences, around 21% of them singletons. Input material: naive CD8+ T cells from blood, with Jurkat cell RNA spiked in. Subset indicated: FACS-sorted CD8+CD4-CCR7+CD45RA+ naive T cells. The receptors shown here come from a human donor in good health. Some libraries in this study had Jurkat cell RNA spiked in.

The chain couples TRBV6-5 to TRBJ1-1; the match to TRBD1 covers 7 bases. CDR1 and CDR2 (germline): MNHEY, SVGAGI. The CDR3 runs 14 residues. V was pared by 2 bases and J by 8 bases, with 8 bases of the junction left unmatched. CDR3 region: CASSYEGAYGEAFF. The CDR3 nucleotides read TGTGCCAGCAGTTACGAGGGGGCATACGGCGAAGCTTTCTTT.

This clonotype was counted at least ten times. V is TRBV4-2 and J is TRBJ2-6, with D hard to call. The V end was cut by 0 bases, the J end by 0 bases, with 6 bases between. The CDR3 is made up of 16 amino acids. CDR1 is LGHNA and CDR2 is YNFKEQ in the germline V gene. The CDR3 DNA is TGTGCCAGCAGCCAAGATCAGTACTCTGGGGCCAACGTCCTGACTTTC. It yields the protein CASSQDQYSGANVLTF.

The chain has TRBV4-3 and TRBJ2-2, with D possibly matching TRBD1 (6 bases). Trimming stripped 1 base from V and 0 bases from J, with 12 bases between. This CDR3 is built from 17 residues. Germline CDR1 and CDR2: LGHNA and YSLEER. CDR3 sequence: CASSQARGLANTGELFF. In DNA, the CDR3 is TGCGCCAGCAGCCAAGCCAGGGGCCTAGCGAACACCGGGGAGCTGTTTTTT.

The rearrangement links TRBV11-2 to TRBJ2-5, with D possibly being TRBD2 (5 bases). V was shortened by 0 bases and J by 4 bases, with 15 bases between the two germline ends. Germline lookup yields CDR1 SGHAT and CDR2 FQNNGV. There are 16 residues in the CDR3. The CDR3 nucleotides are TGTGCCAGCAGCTTAGAGTCTAGCCTGGGTTTAGAGACCCAGTACTTC. Amino acids: CASSLESSLGLETQYF.

In this sample, this clonotype turned up many times. The chain recombines TRBV28 with TRBJ2-7; D is perhaps TRBD2 (5 bases). The V gene lost 3 bases and the J gene lost 0 bases, with 9 bases spanning the gap. This CDR3 is built from 14 residues. CDR1 is MDHEN and CDR2 is SYDVKM in the germline V gene. The DNA of the CDR3 is TGTGCCAGCAGTTTGAGGGAAAGCTCCTACGAGCAGTACTTC. It specifies CASSLRESSYEQYF.

A word on this clonotype: A much bigger clone sits one base away, suggesting this may be a read error. The chain uses TRBV19 and TRBJ1-5, with no clear D. The CDR3 spans 13 residues. Germline CDR1 and CDR2: LNHDA and SQIVND (reference sequence). Here the CDR3 reads CASSDEDWQPRHF. Here the CDR3 DNA reads TGTGCCAGTAGCGATGAGGATTGGCAGCCCCGGCATTTT.

This chain connects TRBV9 to TRBJ1-2; TRBD1 aligns across 8 bases. Germline V gene sequence: CDR1 SGDLS, CDR2 YYNGEE. The CDR3 extends over 14 amino acids. V shed 3 bases and J 3 bases; nucleotides not matched to a gene: 4. The chain's CDR3 is CASSEMTGDYGYTF. The CDR3 DNA reads as TGTGCCAGCAGCGAAATGACAGGGGACTATGGCTACACCTTC.

This clonotype was observed at least ten times. The CDR3 sequence: CASSLPDRAYEQYF. The CDR3 DNA is TGTGCCAGCAGCTTACCGGACCGAGCCTACGAGCAGTACTTC. The chain couples TRBV5-6 to TRBJ2-7; D is undetermined. In germline, CDR1 is SGHDT, CDR2 YYEEEE. The length of the CDR3 is 14 residues. Trimming shortened V by 2 bases and J by 2 bases, and 11 bases separated the two germline ends. The variable domain in full, with the rest retrieved from reference TRBV5-6 and TRBJ2-7, is DAGVTQSPTHLIKTRGQQVTLRCSPKSGHDTVSWYQQALGQGPQFIFQYYEEEERQRGNFPDRFSGHQFPNYSSELNVNALLLGDSALYLCASSLPDRAYEQYFGPGTRLTVT.

This clonotype was detected only a few times. The genes are TRBV19 and TRBJ2-3; no reliable D call. Germline V lookup: CDR1 LNHDA, CDR2 SQIVND (reference sequence). V lost 4 bases and J lost 4, with 12 bases in between. This CDR3 region has 14 residues. CDR3: CASSSLGTADTQYF. Written as DNA, the CDR3 is TGTGCCAGTAGTAGCCTGGGAACGGCAGATACGCAGTATTTT.

This clonotype has just a few counts. The CDR3 spells CASSLTVHQPQHF. CDR3 sequence (DNA): TGTGCCAGCAGTTTAACAGTACATCAGCCCCAGCATTTT. The chain is built from TRBV6-5 and TRBJ1-5; D uncertain. Germline-derived CDR1 and CDR2 are MNHEY and SVGAGI. CDR3 size: 13 residues. V dropped 4 bases and J dropped 5 bases, with 9 bases sitting between them.

Comment on this clonotype: This may be a read error, as it is one base from a much larger clone. This is likely a read error, given that the CDR3 carries no conserved phenylalanine or tryptophan at its end. The chain carries TRBV18 and TRBJ1-1, with a tentative D call TRBD1 (5 bases). CDR1 is KGHSH, CDR2 LQKENI, per germline. The CDR3 runs 12 residues. Trimming removed 6 bases at V and 3 bases at J, with 8 bases between. The CDR3 DNA reads as TGTGCCAGCTCGACAGACTACACTGAAGCTTTCCTT. It is translated as CASSTDYTEAFL.

Ten or more counts support this clonotype. The rearrangement joins TRBV19 to TRBJ2-2, with TRBD1 identical over 7 bases. The CDR3 has 15 residues. Per germline, CDR1 LNHDA and CDR2 SQIVND (reference sequence). V gave up 3 bases and J gave up 6 bases; unmatched junction bases: 7. CDR3 DNA: TGTGCCAGTAGTATCGTTACAGGGGTCGCCGGGGAGCTGTTTTTT. This gives the protein CASSIVTGVAGELFF.

At least ten counts were recorded for this clonotype. This sequence joins TRBV7-9 and TRBJ1-1, with D unresolved. Trimming cost V 3 bases and J 5 bases, with 7 bases left between them. CDR1 is SEHNR, CDR2 FQNEAQ, per germline (reference sequence). CDR3 size: 12 residues. The DNA of the CDR3 is TGTGCCAGCAGCTTTTCTTTAACTGAAGCTTTCTTT. It yields the protein CASSFSLTEAFF.

The V and J genes are TRBV4-1 and TRBJ2-7; no clear D. Deletions cut 0 bases from V and 4 bases from J, with 19 bases between. The germline gives CDR1 MGHRA, CDR2 YSYEKL. The CDR3 length is 17 residues. CDR3 in DNA: TGCGCCAGCAGCCAAGATCTCTTAACGGGTCTGGGGTACGAGCAGTACTTC. This gives the protein CASSQDLLTGLGYEQYF.

This clonotype was picked up a small number of times. This chain connects TRBV2 to TRBJ2-3; D may match TRBD1 or TRBD2 (5 bases each). Germline V gives CDR1 SNHLY, CDR2 FYNNEI. The CDR3 consists of 16 residues. With 6 bases removed from V and 0 bases from J, the gap between germline ends came to 16 bases. CDR3 nucleotides: TGTGCCAGCAGGGCTCCCCAGGGCGGGAGCACAGATACGCAGTATTTT. It yields the protein CASRAPQGGSTDTQYF.

Concerning this clonotype: A single base separates this from a much larger clone, so it may be a read error. A read error is likely, as this CDR3 ends without the conserved phenylalanine or tryptophan. The chain has TRBV19 and TRBJ2-7; the match to TRBD2 covers 13 bases. This CDR3 contains 16 residues. With 5 bases clipped from V and 2 bases from J, the junction kept 6 bases outside the gene matches. The V gene's germline CDR1 is LNHDA and CDR2 SQIVND (reference sequence). In nucleotides, the CDR3 is TGTGCCAGTAGTCTCACCGGGACTAGCGGGGCCTACGAGCAGTACCTC. Translating gives CASSLTGTSGAYEQYL.

Note on this clonotype: This may stem from a read error, because a much larger clone lies one nucleotide away. The rearrangement joins TRBV6-6 to TRBJ2-7; 8 bases match TRBD2. Looked up from germline, CDR1 is MNHNY and CDR2 is SVGAGI (reference sequence). This CDR3 is built from 13 residues. The chain's CDR3 is CAGSYSGGPTEHF. CDR3 in DNA: TGTGCCGGCAGTTACTCGGGGGGGCCTACGGAGCACTTC.

This clonotype was counted only a few times. The rearrangement joins TRBV20-1 to TRBJ2-5, with TRBD2 identical over 8 bases. V was clipped by 4 bases and J by 2 bases; unmatched bases: 6. The CDR3 runs to 14 residues. CDR1 DFQATT and CDR2 SNEGSKA come from the germline V gene (reference sequence). The CDR3 coding sequence is TGCAGTGCTAAAAAACTAGCGGAGCAAGAGACCCAGTACTTC. Its translation: CSAKKLAEQETQYF.

The table lists this clonotype with a few counts. The chain carries TRBV27 and TRBJ1-6; D gene uncertain. Trimming stripped 7 bases from V and 9 bases from J, with 16 bases between. The CDR3 runs 14 residues. Germline V gene sequence: CDR1 MNHEY, CDR2 SMNVEV (reference sequence). The CDR3 region is CASTAKGIGSPLHF. CDR3 coding DNA: TGTGCCAGCACCGCAAAAGGGATAGGTTCACCCCTCCACTTT.

The V gene is TRBV7-9, the J gene TRBJ1-1; tentative D call: TRBD1 (5 bases). V was cut by 6 bases and J by 0 bases, with 11 bases left in between. Germline V gives CDR1 SEHNR, CDR2 FQNEAQ (reference sequence). The length of the CDR3 is 14 residues. The CDR3 DNA reads as TGTGCCAGCAGACTGGGGGGATTGAACACTGAAGCTTTCTTT. This codes for CASRLGGLNTEAFF. Drawing the rest from reference TRBV7-9 and TRBJ1-1, the complete variable domain is DTGVSQNPRHKITKRGQNVTFRCDPISEHNRLYWYRQTLGQGPEFLTYFQNEAQLEKSRLLSDRFSAERPKGSFSTLEIQRTEQGDSAMYLCASRLGGLNTEAFFGQGTRLTVV.

This clonotype was found many times. The rearrangement uses TRBV11-2 and TRBJ2-1; 10 bases are shared with TRBD1. The CDR3 contains 14 residues. J gave up 7 bases and V 1 base, and 1 base lay outside the gene matches. In germline, CDR1 is SGHAT, CDR2 FQNNGV. Here the CDR3 reads CASSLGQGANEQFF. The CDR3 coding sequence is TGTGCCAGCAGCTTAGGACAGGGGGCGAATGAGCAGTTCTTC.

This rearrangement joins TRBV7-6 to TRBJ2-2; 9 bases match TRBD2. This CDR3 is built from 17 residues. V trimming: 4 bases; J trimming: 7 bases; junction bases outside the gene matches: 13. CDR1 and CDR2 from the germline V gene are SGHVS and FNYEAQ. The CDR3 reads CASSSGELSGGVGELFF. CDR3 DNA: TGTGCCAGCAGCTCCGGAGAGCTTAGCGGGGGTGTCGGGGAGCTGTTTTTT.

This clonotype has only a few counts. V and J are TRBV5-8 and TRBJ1-2; D remains ambiguous. CDR3 size: 15 residues. CDR1 and CDR2 (germline): SGHTS, YDEGEE. Trimming removed 0 bases from V and 4 bases from J, with 13 bases in between. The CDR3 sequence: CASSLGPADSYGYTF. Written as DNA, the CDR3 is TGTGCCAGCAGCTTGGGGCCCGCAGATTCCTATGGCTACACCTTC.

This clonotype has just a few counts. The rearrangement uses TRBV28 and TRBJ2-1; D remains ambiguous. V gave up 6 bases and J gave up 5 bases, with 8 bases separating them. Germline lookup yields CDR1 MDHEN and CDR2 SYDVKM. The CDR3 has 12 amino acids. This CDR3 is CASRGTNNEQFF. CDR3 in DNA: TGTGCCAGCAGGGGCACAAACAATGAGCAGTTCTTC.

V usage is TRBV4-1 and J usage is TRBJ2-1, with 7 bases fitting TRBD2. V gave up 0 bases and J gave up 10 bases; unmatched junction bases: 9. From germline, CDR1 is MGHRA and CDR2 YSYEKL. This CDR3 contains 15 residues. The CDR3 region is CASSQDGGLPGEQFF. CDR3 DNA sequence: TGCGCCAGCAGCCAAGATGGGGGACTACCGGGGGAGCAGTTCTTC.

This clonotype was recorded at least ten times. The rearrangement links TRBV29-1 to TRBJ1-3; a weak D match, TRBD1 (5 bases). Germline assignment: CDR1 SQVTM and CDR2 ANQGSEA. The V end lost 1 base, the J end lost 1 base, and 11 bases lay between the germline ends. The CDR3 loop spans 15 amino acids. The CDR3 DNA reads as TGCAGCGTTGAAGGCTACGGGACGTCTGGAAACACCATATATTTT. It yields the protein CSVEGYGTSGNTIYF.

This clonotype occurred many times. This chain connects TRBV5-4 to TRBJ2-7; 7 nucleotides agree with TRBD1. Germline values: CDR1 SGHNT, CDR2 YYREEE (reference sequence). Losses at the gene ends were 3 bases for V and 2 bases for J; bases not matched to a gene: 8. The CDR3 spans 15 residues. CDR3 coding DNA: TGTGCCAGCAGCTGGGGGACAGCTGGGACCTACGAGCAGTACTTC. Encoded protein: CASSWGTAGTYEQYF.